The rows below give T cell receptor beta chains drawn from one sample of a study of B cell selection in AIRE deficiency. Produced via immunoSEQ multiplex PCR; TCRdb's table is partial and in-frame only. Among 20,000 to 25,000 clones listed, approximately 94% were seen once. The sample consisted of Tregs sorted from PBMCs. The receptors originated from a human donor with AIRE deficiency. Each CDR3 is given with its conserved first and last residue. A D gene is named only where the DNA matches it firmly. Rows give clone size only sometimes, using once, few, many, or a class for an expanded clone.

D gene: .
J gene: TRBJ1-2
clone size: .
V gene: TRBV7-8
CDR3 DNA: TGTGCCAGCAGCTTAGGACCGGCCCCTCGTACGGGCTACACCTTC
CDR3 protein: CASSLGPAPRTGYTF

D gene: .
J gene: TRBJ1-6
clone size: .
V gene: TRBV28
CDR3 DNA: TGTGCCAGCAGGACTGGCCCGGCCCCCGGGTATCCCCTCCACTTT
CDR3 protein: CASRTGPAPGYPLHF

D gene: TRBD2
J gene: TRBJ2-3
clone size: .
V gene: TRBV19
CDR3 DNA: TGTGCCAGTAGTACTTCAGCGGGGCTCACAGATACGCAGTATTTT
CDR3 protein: CASSTSAGLTDTQYF

D gene: .
J gene: TRBJ1-1
clone size: .
V gene: TRBV10-3
CDR3 DNA: TGTGCCATCAGTGCCTCCAGGGACAACACTGAAGCTTTCTTT
CDR3 protein: CAISASRDNTEAFF

D gene: TRBD2
J gene: TRBJ2-1
clone size: .
V gene: TRBV27
CDR3 DNA: TGTGCCAGCAGTACAAAACTAGCGTCTAGCTCCTACAATGAGCAGTTCTTC
CDR3 protein: CASSTKLASSSYNEQFF

D gene: TRBD2
J gene: TRBJ2-1
clone size: .
V gene: TRBV6-6
CDR3 DNA: TGTGCCAGCAATTGGGCTAGCGGGAGAGGAAGTGAGCAGTTCTTC
CDR3 protein: CASNWASGRGSEQFF

D gene: .
J gene: TRBJ2-7
clone size: .
V gene: TRBV9
CDR3 DNA: TGTGCCAGCAGCCCTTCAGTGGGGTACGAGCAGTACTTC
CDR3 protein: CASSPSVGYEQYF

D gene: .
J gene: TRBJ2-1
clone size: .
V gene: TRBV5-1
CDR3 DNA: TGCGCCAGCAGCTTGGTTGGGCCGAAATACAATGAGCAGTTCTTC
CDR3 protein: CASSLVGPKYNEQFF

D gene: TRBD1
J gene: TRBJ1-1
clone size: .
V gene: TRBV2
CDR3 DNA: TGTGCCAGCAGTCGGGACAGGGGAGCTGAAGCTTTCTTT
CDR3 protein: CASSRDRGAEAFF

D gene: TRBD2
J gene: TRBJ2-7
clone size: .
V gene: TRBV27
CDR3 DNA: TGTGCCAGCAGTAGACTAGCGGGAGACTACGAGCAGTACTTC
CDR3 protein: CASSRLAGDYEQYF

D gene: .
J gene: TRBJ2-5
clone size: .
V gene: TRBV11-3
CDR3 DNA: TGTGCCAGCAGCTTAGAACAGCGCCGAGAGACCCAGTACTTC
CDR3 protein: CASSLEQRRETQYF

D gene: TRBD2
J gene: TRBJ2-7
clone size: once
V gene: TRBV10-2
CDR3 DNA: TGCGCCAGCAGCAGACTAGCGGGAGGTAACGAGCAGTACTTC
CDR3 protein: CASSRLAGGNEQYF

D gene: TRBD1
J gene: TRBJ2-1
clone size: .
V gene: TRBV5-4
CDR3 DNA: TGTGCCAGCAGCTCTTACAGGGGTTCTAAAACCTACAATGAGCAGTTCTTC
CDR3 protein: CASSSYRGSKTYNEQFF

D gene: .
J gene: TRBJ1-4
clone size: .
V gene: TRBV6-1
CDR3 DNA: TGTGCCAGCAGTGGGTTCGAGGGTTTTAGTGAAAAACTGTTTTTT
CDR3 protein: CASSGFEGFSEKLFF

D gene: .
J gene: TRBJ2-3
clone size: .
V gene: TRBV7-2
CDR3 DNA: TGTGCCAGCAGCCCCTTTCCGAAGGATACGCAGTATTTT
CDR3 protein: CASSPFPKDTQYF

D gene: .
J gene: TRBJ1-2
clone size: .
V gene: TRBV5-6
CDR3 DNA: TGTGCCAGCAGCTTGGGGGATGGGATCTATGGCTACACCTTC
CDR3 protein: CASSLGDGIYGYTF

D gene: .
J gene: TRBJ2-5
clone size: .
V gene: TRBV4-2
CDR3 DNA: TGTGCCAGCAGCCGCGTGTCCCAGAATCAAGAGACCCAGTACTTC
CDR3 protein: CASSRVSQNQETQYF

D gene: .
J gene: TRBJ1-2
clone size: .
V gene: TRBV4-2
CDR3 DNA: TGTGCCAGCAGCTTACACACAACCATCGACACGGCCGGCTACACCTTC
CDR3 protein: CASSLHTTIDTAGYTF

D gene: .
J gene: TRBJ2-1
clone size: .
V gene: TRBV11-3
CDR3 DNA: TGTGCCAGCAGCTTAGTAGCCCCCCCTGGGGGACAGCAGTTCTTC
CDR3 protein: CASSLVAPPGGQQFF

D gene: .
J gene: TRBJ2-5
clone size: .
V gene: TRBV6-1
CDR3 DNA: TGTGCCAGCAGTGGCTGGGGGCTGGAGACCCAGTACTTC
CDR3 protein: CASSGWGLETQYF

D gene: .
J gene: TRBJ2-7
clone size: once
V gene: TRBV13
CDR3 DNA: TGTGCCAGCAGCTTCTTCGCCGTCAGCTCCTACGAGCAGTACTTC
CDR3 protein: CASSFFAVSSYEQYF

D gene: .
J gene: TRBJ2-1
clone size: .
V gene: TRBV7-2
CDR3 DNA: TGTGCCAGCAGCTCCCCAGTGCAAAGGCAGTTCTTC
CDR3 protein: CASSSPVQRQFF

D gene: TRBD1
J gene: TRBJ1-1
clone size: .
V gene: TRBV6-6
CDR3 DNA: TGTGCCAGCAGTTACCAGGGGGCCCTCACTGAAGCTTTCTTT
CDR3 protein: CASSYQGALTEAFF

D gene: .
J gene: TRBJ2-1
clone size: .
V gene: TRBV7-3
CDR3 DNA: TGTGCCAGCAGCCGGGGACCGACGAAATACAATGAGCAGTTCTTC
CDR3 protein: CASSRGPTKYNEQFF

D gene: .
J gene: TRBJ2-7
clone size: .
V gene: TRBV11-3
CDR3 DNA: TGTGCCAGCAGTCCGGGGGCCTCCTACGAGCAGTACTTC
CDR3 protein: CASSPGASYEQYF

D gene: .
J gene: TRBJ2-7
clone size: .
V gene: TRBV27
CDR3 DNA: TGTGCCAGCAGTTCTTACCCAGTGGTTTCCACCTACGAGCAGTACTTC
CDR3 protein: CASSSYPVVSTYEQYF

D gene: .
J gene: TRBJ2-3
clone size: .
V gene: TRBV9
CDR3 DNA: TGTGCCAGCAGCGTAGTTACAGGTGGAGATACGCAGTATTTT
CDR3 protein: CASSVVTGGDTQYF

D gene: .
J gene: TRBJ2-2
clone size: .
V gene: TRBV6-5
CDR3 DNA: TGTGCCAGCACACCGGGGGGCGCGAACACCGGGGAGCTGTTTTTT
CDR3 protein: CASTPGGANTGELFF

D gene: TRBD1
J gene: TRBJ2-3
clone size: .
V gene: TRBV7-9
CDR3 DNA: TGTGCCAGCAGCTTCGTGTTCACAGGGGGCGACACCGGGGATACGCAGTATTTT
CDR3 protein: CASSFVFTGGDTGDTQYF

D gene: TRBD1
J gene: TRBJ2-2
clone size: .
V gene: TRBV18
CDR3 DNA: TGTGCCAGCTCACTGAGGGGGCGTAGCACGAACACCGGGGAGCTGTTTTTT
CDR3 protein: CASSLRGRSTNTGELFF

D gene: TRBD1
J gene: TRBJ2-2
clone size: .
V gene: TRBV18
CDR3 DNA: TGTGCCAGCTCACCCCTCCCAAATACAGGGGTTATCACCGGGGAGCTGTTTTTT
CDR3 protein: CASSPLPNTGVITGELFF

D gene: .
J gene: TRBJ1-2
clone size: .
V gene: TRBV7-9
CDR3 DNA: TGTGCCAGCAGCTTAGAAACGAAAAACAGGAGGCGCGTGTATGGCTACACCTTC
CDR3 protein: CASSLETKNRRRVYGYTF

D gene: .
J gene: TRBJ1-1
clone size: .
V gene: TRBV5-5
CDR3 DNA: TGTGCCAGCAGCGTGGACAGCAACACTGAAGCTTTCTTT
CDR3 protein: CASSVDSNTEAFF

D gene: TRBD1
J gene: TRBJ1-1
clone size: .
V gene: TRBV5-1
CDR3 DNA: TGCGCCAGCAGCCACGACCGGGACAGGGGTTATACTGAAGCTTTCTTT
CDR3 protein: CASSHDRDRGYTEAFF

D gene: .
J gene: TRBJ2-2
clone size: .
V gene: TRBV19
CDR3 DNA: TGTGCCAGTAGTAATTCTCGACTTTGGACCGGGGAGCTGTTTTTT
CDR3 protein: CASSNSRLWTGELFF

D gene: .
J gene: TRBJ2-7
clone size: .
V gene: TRBV10-1
CDR3 DNA: TGCGCCAGCAGTACCGAGCAGTACTTC
CDR3 protein: CASSTEQYF

D gene: .
J gene: TRBJ1-2
clone size: .
V gene: TRBV27
CDR3 DNA: TGTGCCAGCGGGAGACTCTATGGCTACACCTTC
CDR3 protein: CASGRLYGYTF

D gene: .
J gene: TRBJ1-2
clone size: .
V gene: TRBV6-5
CDR3 DNA: TGTGCCAGCCGAGTCAGGGGAGGTGGCTACACCTTC
CDR3 protein: CASRVRGGGYTF

D gene: TRBD1
J gene: TRBJ2-7
clone size: .
V gene: TRBV18
CDR3 DNA: TGTGCCAGCTCACCACTTTCCGGACAGGGTATGGAGCAGTACTTC
CDR3 protein: CASSPLSGQGMEQYF

D gene: TRBD1
J gene: TRBJ1-5
clone size: .
V gene: TRBV2
CDR3 DNA: TGTGCCAGCAGTGAGGGCCAGGGGGCCCTCGGACAGCCCCAGCATTTT
CDR3 protein: CASSEGQGALGQPQHF

D gene: .
J gene: TRBJ1-5
clone size: .
V gene: TRBV30
CDR3 DNA: TGTGCCTGGAGTGTGGGTGGTTCCCAGCCCCAGCATTTT
CDR3 protein: CAWSVGGSQPQHF

D gene: .
J gene: TRBJ2-7
clone size: once
V gene: TRBV19
CDR3 DNA: TGTGCCAGTAGAAAGGGGAGCGAGCAGTACTTC
CDR3 protein: CASRKGSEQYF

D gene: TRBD2
J gene: TRBJ2-7
clone size: .
V gene: TRBV28
CDR3 DNA: TGTGCCAGCACCGCGGGACTAGCACTCTACGAGCAGTACTTC
CDR3 protein: CASTAGLALYEQYF

D gene: .
J gene: TRBJ2-3
clone size: once
V gene: TRBV10-3
CDR3 DNA: TGTGCCATCAGTGACGGGATTGGGCAGTATTTT
CDR3 protein: CAISDGIGQYF

D gene: TRBD1
J gene: TRBJ2-5
clone size: .
V gene: TRBV14
CDR3 DNA: TGTGCCAGCAGCCGGCTCGACAGGGGAGAGACCCAGTACTTC
CDR3 protein: CASSRLDRGETQYF

D gene: .
J gene: TRBJ1-2
clone size: .
V gene: TRBV6-5
CDR3 DNA: TGTGCCAGCAGTTACCCGGGACCCAGGGGCCTCTATGGCTACACCTTC
CDR3 protein: CASSYPGPRGLYGYTF

D gene: .
J gene: TRBJ1-5
clone size: .
V gene: TRBV19
CDR3 DNA: TGTGCCAGTAGTACCTCAGGGAATCAGCCCCAGCATTTT
CDR3 protein: CASSTSGNQPQHF

D gene: .
J gene: TRBJ2-2
clone size: .
V gene: TRBV7-2
CDR3 DNA: TGTGCCAGCAGCTTATCGGCCCCCGGAACCGGGGAGCTGTTTTTT
CDR3 protein: CASSLSAPGTGELFF

D gene: .
J gene: TRBJ1-1
clone size: .
V gene: TRBV27
CDR3 DNA: TGTGCCAGCACCTTTACGGGAGCGAACACTGAAGCTTTCTTT
CDR3 protein: CASTFTGANTEAFF

D gene: .
J gene: TRBJ2-6
clone size: .
V gene: TRBV19
CDR3 DNA: TGTGCCAGTAGCCGTTGGGGGCCTATCTCTGGGGCCAACGTCCTGACTTTC
CDR3 protein: CASSRWGPISGANVLTF

D gene: .
J gene: TRBJ1-5
clone size: .
V gene: TRBV11-2
CDR3 DNA: TGTGCCAGCAGCAGGACATGCTGGGCTCCTAATAGCAATCAGCCCCAGCATTTT
CDR3 protein: CASSRTCWAPNSNQPQHF

D gene: .
J gene: TRBJ2-3
clone size: .
V gene: TRBV29-1
CDR3 DNA: TGCAGCGTCTGGACTAACACAGATACGCAGTATTTT
CDR3 protein: CSVWTNTDTQYF

D gene: .
J gene: TRBJ2-2
clone size: .
V gene: TRBV10-1
CDR3 DNA: TGCGCCAGCAGTGAGCGGAGGTCAGCCCGGGAGCTGTTTTTT
CDR3 protein: CASSERRSARELFF

D gene: TRBD2
J gene: TRBJ2-1
clone size: .
V gene: TRBV7-4
CDR3 DNA: TGTGCCAGCAGCTCCTCGACTAGCGTAACCTACAATGAGCAGTTCTTC
CDR3 protein: CASSSSTSVTYNEQFF

D gene: .
J gene: TRBJ2-4
clone size: .
V gene: TRBV6-1
CDR3 DNA: TGTGCCAGTTATCAGGGGATCATTCAGTACTTC
CDR3 protein: CASYQGIIQYF